This TCR beta chain was retrieved from a study of blood T cell repertoires in COVID-19. TCRdb's copy holds only in-frame clones and misses some; the assay was immunoSEQ multiplex PCR. The sample holds just over 300,000 clones, approximately 90% seen once. The clonotype comes from a man aged 25-45 years who had recovered from COVID-19. The sample consisted of PBMCs or T cells enriched from blood (not recorded which).

CDR3 residues: CASSELRYSNQPQHF. The CDR3 coding sequence is TGTGCCAGCAGTGAACTTCGGTATAGCAATCAGCCCCAGCATTTT. The chain has TRBV6-1 and TRBJ1-5; D gene ambiguous. The V and J ends lost 2 bases and 0 bases respectively, with 8 bases between them. Germline values: CDR1 MNHNS, CDR2 SASEGT. The CDR3 has 15 amino acids.